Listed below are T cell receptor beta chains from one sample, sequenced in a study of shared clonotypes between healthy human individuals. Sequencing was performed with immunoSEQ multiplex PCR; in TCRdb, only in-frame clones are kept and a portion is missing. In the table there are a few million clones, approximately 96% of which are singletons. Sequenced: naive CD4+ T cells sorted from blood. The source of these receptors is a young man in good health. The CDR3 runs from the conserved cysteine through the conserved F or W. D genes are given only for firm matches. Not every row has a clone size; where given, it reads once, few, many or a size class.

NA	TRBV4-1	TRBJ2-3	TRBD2	CASSPLAGAFTDTQYF	TGCGCCAGCAGCCCGCTAGCGGGGGCGTTCACAGATACGCAGTATTTT
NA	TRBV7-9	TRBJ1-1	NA	CASSEGANTEAFF	TGTGCCAGCAGCGAAGGCGCTAACACTGAAGCTTTCTTT
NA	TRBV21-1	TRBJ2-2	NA	CASSLRTGALTGELFF	TGTGCCAGCAGCCTTCGGACAGGGGCCCTCACCGGGGAGCTGTTTTTT
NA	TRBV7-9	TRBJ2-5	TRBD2	CASSLGTTPQAQYF	TGTGCCAGCAGCCTCGGGACTACCCCCCAGGCCCAGTACTTC
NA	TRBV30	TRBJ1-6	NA	CAWSGGFGDSPLHF	TGTGCCTGGAGCGGTGGGTTTGGGGATTCACCCCTCCACTTT
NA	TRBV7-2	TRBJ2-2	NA	CASSLLARGASTGELFF	TGTGCCAGCAGCTTACTGGCCAGGGGGGCGAGCACCGGGGAGCTGTTTTTT
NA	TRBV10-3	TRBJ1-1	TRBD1	CAIIIQGTTEAFF	TGTGCCATCATCATACAGGGGACCACTGAAGCTTTCTTT
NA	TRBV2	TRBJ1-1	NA	CASSAANAEAFF	TGTGCCAGTTCTGCAGCAAATGCTGAAGCTTTCTTT
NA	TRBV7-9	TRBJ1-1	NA	CASSPQGKGGTEAFF	TGTGCCAGTTCCCCCCAAGGGAAGGGAGGCACTGAAGCTTTCTTT
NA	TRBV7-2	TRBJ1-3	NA	CASSSGTDSSGNTIYF	TGTGCCAGCAGCTCAGGGACGGATTCCTCTGGAAACACCATATATTTT
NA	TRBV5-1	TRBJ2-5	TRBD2	CASSPAGSGGQETQYF	TGCGCCAGCAGCCCGGCTGGCAGCGGGGGGCAAGAGACCCAGTACTTC
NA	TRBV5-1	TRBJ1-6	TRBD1	CASSSGQGLSPLHF	TGCGCCAGCAGCTCGGGACAGGGTTTGTCACCCCTCCACTTT
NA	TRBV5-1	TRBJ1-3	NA	CASSRNRETGNTIYF	TGCGCCAGCAGCCGTAACAGGGAAACTGGAAACACCATATATTTT
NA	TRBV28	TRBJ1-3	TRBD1	CASSFDRAGNTIYF	TGTGCCAGCAGTTTCGACAGGGCTGGAAACACCATATATTTT
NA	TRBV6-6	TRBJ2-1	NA	CASSVTRNNEQFF	TGTGCCAGCAGCGTAACACGGAACAATGAGCAGTTCTTC
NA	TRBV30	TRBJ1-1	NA	CAWSPGHQNTEAFF	TGTGCCTGGAGTCCGGGACACCAGAACACTGAAGCTTTCTTT
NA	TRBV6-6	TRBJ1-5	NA	CASRRSQIEQPQHF	TGTGCCAGCAGGCGGTCACAGATCGAACAGCCCCAGCATTTT
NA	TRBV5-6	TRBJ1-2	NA	CASSTQGTNYGYTF	TGTGCCAGCAGCACCCAGGGGACTAACTATGGCTACACCTTC
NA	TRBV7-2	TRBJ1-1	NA	CASSLSRGAEAFF	TGTGCCAGCAGCTTGAGCAGAGGAGCTGAAGCTTTCTTT
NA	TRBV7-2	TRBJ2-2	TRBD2	CASSLARAGVTGELFF	TGTGCCAGCAGCTTAGCGCGAGCGGGAGTGACCGGGGAGCTGTTTTTT
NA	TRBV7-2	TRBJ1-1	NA	CASSSFMNTEAFF	TGTGCCAGCAGCTCGTTTATGAACACTGAAGCTTTCTTT
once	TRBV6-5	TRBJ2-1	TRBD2	CASSFTSGGNNEQFF	TGTGCCAGCAGTTTTACTAGCGGGGGGAACAATGAGCAGTTCTTC